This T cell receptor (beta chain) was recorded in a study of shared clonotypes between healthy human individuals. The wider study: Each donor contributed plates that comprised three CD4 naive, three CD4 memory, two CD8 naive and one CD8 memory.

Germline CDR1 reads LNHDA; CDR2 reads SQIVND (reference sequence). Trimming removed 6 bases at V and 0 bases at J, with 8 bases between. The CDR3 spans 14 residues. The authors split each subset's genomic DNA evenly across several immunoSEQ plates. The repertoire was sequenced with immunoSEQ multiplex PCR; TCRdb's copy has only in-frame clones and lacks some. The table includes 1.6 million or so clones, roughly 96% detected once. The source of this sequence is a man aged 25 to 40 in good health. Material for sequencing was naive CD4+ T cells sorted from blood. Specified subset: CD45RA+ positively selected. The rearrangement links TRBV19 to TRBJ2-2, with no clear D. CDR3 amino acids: CASRVVANTGELFF. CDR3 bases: TGTGCCAGTAGGGTCGTCGCGAACACCGGGGAGCTGTTTTTT.